A few counts support the clone carrying this T cell receptor (beta chain). The data are from a study of blood T cell repertoires in COVID-19. About the research overall: Acute and convalescent COVID-19 samples came from the United States, Italy and Spain. The cDNA or gDNA used as material had been derived from T cells, B-cell-depleted T cells, or PBMCs.

This table comes from immunoSEQ multiplex PCR, and its TCRdb copy is limited to in-frame clones, with some not included. This sample carries roughly 90,000 clones, roughly 84% of them seen once, and the ten largest clones take roughly a third. Trimming removed 2 bases at V and 2 bases at J, with 12 bases between. This CDR3 is built from 15 residues. Germline V CDR1 and CDR2: MDHEN, SYDVKM. Sequencing was carried out using peripheral blood. The receptor's source is a woman aged 80 or over with active or convalescent COVID-19. The chain employs TRBV28 and TRBJ2-5, with D uncertain. CDR3 in amino acids: CASSLTGDSQETQYF. CDR3 DNA: TGTGCCAGCAGTTTAACTGGCGACTCACAAGAGACCCAGTACTTC.